This T cell receptor (beta chain) emerged from a study of molecular identifiers for immune sequencing clone quantification. A remark on this clonotype: One end of the junction does not line up with germline, which may come from a read error.

TCRdb reanalysed the PCR reads using MiXCR and keeps one entry per CDR3 protein. The sample includes some 100,000 distinct CDR3 sequences, 35% to 40% of them seen just once. CDR3 length equals 18 residues. Germline assignment: CDR1 MNHEY and CDR2 SVGAGI. Sequenced sample: naive CD8+ T cells from blood, with Jurkat cell RNA spiked in. The subset denotes: FACS-sorted CD8+CD4-CCR7+CD45RA+ naive T cells. The receptor comes from a human donor in good health. Some libraries in this study had Jurkat cell RNA spiked in. This chain joins TRBV6-5 and TRBJ1-1; no reliable D call. CDR3 region: CASSYSIGLLDPNTDAFF. The DNA of the CDR3 is TGCGCCAGCAGTTACTCGATCGGACTCCTAGATCCGAACACTGACGCTTTCTTT.